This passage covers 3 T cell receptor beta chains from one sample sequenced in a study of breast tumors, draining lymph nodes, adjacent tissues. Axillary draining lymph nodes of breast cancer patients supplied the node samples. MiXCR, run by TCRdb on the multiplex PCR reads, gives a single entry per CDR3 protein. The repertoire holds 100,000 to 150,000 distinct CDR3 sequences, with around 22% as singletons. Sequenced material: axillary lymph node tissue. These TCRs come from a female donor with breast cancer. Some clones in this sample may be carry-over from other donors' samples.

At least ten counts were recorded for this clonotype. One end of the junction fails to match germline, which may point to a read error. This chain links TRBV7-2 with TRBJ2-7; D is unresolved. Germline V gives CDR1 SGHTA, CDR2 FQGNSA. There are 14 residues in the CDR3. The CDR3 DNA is TGTGCCAGCACCTTAGGAGCAGGAAATTACGAGCAGTACTTC. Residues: CASTLGAGNYEQYF.

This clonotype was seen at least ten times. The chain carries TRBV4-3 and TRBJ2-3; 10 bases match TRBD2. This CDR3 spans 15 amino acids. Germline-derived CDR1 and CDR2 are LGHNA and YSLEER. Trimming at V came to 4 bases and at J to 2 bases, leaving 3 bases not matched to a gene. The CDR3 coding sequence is TGCGCCAGCAGCCTGAGCGGGAGGGCCACAGATACGCAGTATTTT. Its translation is CASSLSGRATDTQYF.

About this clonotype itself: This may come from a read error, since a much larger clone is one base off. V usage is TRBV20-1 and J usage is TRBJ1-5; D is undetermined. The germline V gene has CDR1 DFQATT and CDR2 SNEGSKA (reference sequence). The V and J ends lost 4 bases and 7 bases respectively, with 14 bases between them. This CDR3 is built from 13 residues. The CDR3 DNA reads TGCAGTGCTATGCTGACTCAGAGACAGCCCCAGCATTTT. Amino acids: CSAMLTQRQPQHF.